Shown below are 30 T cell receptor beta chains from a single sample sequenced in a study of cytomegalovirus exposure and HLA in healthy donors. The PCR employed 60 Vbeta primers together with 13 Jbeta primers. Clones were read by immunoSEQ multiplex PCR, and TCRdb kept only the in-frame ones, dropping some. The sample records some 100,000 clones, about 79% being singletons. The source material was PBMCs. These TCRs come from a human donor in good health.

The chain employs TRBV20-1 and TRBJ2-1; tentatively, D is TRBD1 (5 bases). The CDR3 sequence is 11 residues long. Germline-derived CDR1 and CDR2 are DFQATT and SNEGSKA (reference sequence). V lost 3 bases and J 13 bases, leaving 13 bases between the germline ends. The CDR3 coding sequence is TGCAGTGCTAGCGGACACCCCTACCAGTTCTTC. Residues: CSASGHPYQFF.

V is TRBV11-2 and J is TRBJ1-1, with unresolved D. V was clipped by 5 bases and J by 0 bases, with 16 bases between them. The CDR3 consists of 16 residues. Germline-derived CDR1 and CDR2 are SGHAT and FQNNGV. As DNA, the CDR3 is TGTGCCAGCAGCACACGACTAGGACGGATGAACACTGAAGCTTTCTTT. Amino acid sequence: CASSTRLGRMNTEAFF.

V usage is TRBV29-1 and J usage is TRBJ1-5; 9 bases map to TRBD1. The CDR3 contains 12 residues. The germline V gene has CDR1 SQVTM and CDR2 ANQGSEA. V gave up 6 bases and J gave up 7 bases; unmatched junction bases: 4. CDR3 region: CSVQGAGQPQHF. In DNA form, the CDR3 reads TGCAGCGTACAGGGGGCAGGGCAGCCCCAGCATTTT.

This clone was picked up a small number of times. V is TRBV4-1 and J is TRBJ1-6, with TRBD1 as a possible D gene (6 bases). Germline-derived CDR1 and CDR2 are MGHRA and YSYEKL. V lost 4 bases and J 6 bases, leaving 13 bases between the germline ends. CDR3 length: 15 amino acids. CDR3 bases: TGCGCCAGCAGCCCCTGGACAGAGCCTAATTCACCCCTCCACTTT. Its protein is CASSPWTEPNSPLHF.

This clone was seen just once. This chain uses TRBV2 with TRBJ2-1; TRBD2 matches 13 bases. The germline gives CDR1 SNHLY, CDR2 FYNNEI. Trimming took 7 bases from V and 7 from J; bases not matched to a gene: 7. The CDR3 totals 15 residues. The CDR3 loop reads CASTQGGLAGNEQFF. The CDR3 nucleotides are TGTGCCAGCACCCAAGGGGGACTAGCGGGAAATGAGCAGTTCTTC.

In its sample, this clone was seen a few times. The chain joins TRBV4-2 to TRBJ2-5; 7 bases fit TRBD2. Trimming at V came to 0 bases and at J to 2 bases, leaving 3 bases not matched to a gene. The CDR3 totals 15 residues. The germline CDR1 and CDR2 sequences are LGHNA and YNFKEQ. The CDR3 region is CASSQDGGGQETQYF. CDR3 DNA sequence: TGTGCCAGCAGCCAAGATGGGGGGGGTCAAGAGACCCAGTACTTC.

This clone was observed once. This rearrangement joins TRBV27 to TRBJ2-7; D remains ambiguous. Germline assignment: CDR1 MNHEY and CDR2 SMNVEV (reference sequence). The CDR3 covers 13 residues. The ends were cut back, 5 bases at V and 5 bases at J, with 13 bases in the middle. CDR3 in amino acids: CASSPRLINEQYF. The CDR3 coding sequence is TGTGCCAGCAGTCCCAGGTTAATAAACGAGCAGTACTTC.

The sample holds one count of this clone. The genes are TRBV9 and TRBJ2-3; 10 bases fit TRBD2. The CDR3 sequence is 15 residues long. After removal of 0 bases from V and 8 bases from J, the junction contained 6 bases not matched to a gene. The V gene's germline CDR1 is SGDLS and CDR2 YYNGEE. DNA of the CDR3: TGTGCCAGCAGCGTAGCCCCTAGCGGGAGTCGTACGCAGTATTTT. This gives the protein CASSVAPSGSRTQYF.

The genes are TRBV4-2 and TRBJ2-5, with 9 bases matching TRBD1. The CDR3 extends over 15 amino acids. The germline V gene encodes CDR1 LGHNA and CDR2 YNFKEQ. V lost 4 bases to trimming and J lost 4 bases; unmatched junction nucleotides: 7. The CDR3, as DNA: TGTGCCAGCAGCCTCCAGACAGGGGGAGGAGAGACCCAGTACTTC. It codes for CASSLQTGGGETQYF.

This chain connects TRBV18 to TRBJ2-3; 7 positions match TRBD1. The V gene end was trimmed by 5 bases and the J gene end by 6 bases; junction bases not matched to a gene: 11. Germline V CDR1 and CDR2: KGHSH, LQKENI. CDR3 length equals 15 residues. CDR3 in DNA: TGTGCCAGCTCAAGATCCACAGGGGCGACGGATACGCAGTATTTT. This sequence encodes CASSRSTGATDTQYF.

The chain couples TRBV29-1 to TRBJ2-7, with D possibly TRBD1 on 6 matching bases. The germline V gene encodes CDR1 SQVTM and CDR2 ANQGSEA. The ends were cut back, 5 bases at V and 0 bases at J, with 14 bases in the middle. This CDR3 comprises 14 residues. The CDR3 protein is CSVTKDSLSYEQYF. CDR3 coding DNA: TGCAGCGTTACGAAGGACAGCCTCTCCTACGAGCAGTACTTC.

As DNA, the CDR3 is TGTGCCAGCAGCCCCGAACCCCTGAGAGGTGGCTACACCTTC. Encoded protein: CASSPEPLRGGYTF. The V call is TRBV28, the J call TRBJ1-2; D is ambiguous. CDR1 and CDR2 from the germline V gene are MDHEN and SYDVKM. This CDR3 comprises 14 residues. V gave up 6 bases and J gave up 7 bases, with 18 bases separating them.

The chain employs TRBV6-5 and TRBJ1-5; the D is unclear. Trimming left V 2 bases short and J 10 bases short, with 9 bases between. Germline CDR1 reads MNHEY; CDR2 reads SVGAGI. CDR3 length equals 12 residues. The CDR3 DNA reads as TGTGCCAGCAGTTACGCGTCGGGACCCCAGCATTTT. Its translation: CASSYASGPQHF.

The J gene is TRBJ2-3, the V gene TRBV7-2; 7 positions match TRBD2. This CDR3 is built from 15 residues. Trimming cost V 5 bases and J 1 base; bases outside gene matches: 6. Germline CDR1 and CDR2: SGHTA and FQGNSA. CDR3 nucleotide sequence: TGTGCCAGCAGCCCGAGGCTAGCGGGCACAGATACGCAGTATTTT. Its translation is CASSPRLAGTDTQYF.

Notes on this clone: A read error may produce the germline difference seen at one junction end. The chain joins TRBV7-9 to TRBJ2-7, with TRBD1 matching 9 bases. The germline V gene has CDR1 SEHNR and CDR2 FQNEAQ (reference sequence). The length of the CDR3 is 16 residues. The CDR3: CSSSLRGQGGRNEQYF. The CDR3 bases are TGTTCCAGCAGCTTACGGGGACAGGGAGGGAGGAACGAGCAGTACTTC.

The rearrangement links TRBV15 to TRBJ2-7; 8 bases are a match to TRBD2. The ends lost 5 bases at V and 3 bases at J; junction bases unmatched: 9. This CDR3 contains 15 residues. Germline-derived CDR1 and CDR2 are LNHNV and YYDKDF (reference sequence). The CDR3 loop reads CATSFTTGTSYEQYF. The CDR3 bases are TGTGCCACCAGCTTTACGACGGGGACTAGCTACGAGCAGTACTTC.

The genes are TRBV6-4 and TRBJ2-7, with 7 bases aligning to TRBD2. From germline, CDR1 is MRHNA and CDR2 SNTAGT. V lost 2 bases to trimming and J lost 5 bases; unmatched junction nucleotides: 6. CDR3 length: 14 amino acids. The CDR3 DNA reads TGTGCCAGCAGTGACGCGGGAGTCTTGGACGAGCAGTACTTC. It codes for CASSDAGVLDEQYF.

The CDR3 loop reads CASSAGRGEKLFF. In DNA, the CDR3 is TGTGCCAGCAGTGCCGGCCGGGGGGAAAAACTGTTTTTT. The V and J genes are TRBV6-1 and TRBJ1-4, with D tentatively TRBD1 (5 bases). The V end was cut by 4 bases, the J end by 8 bases, with 11 bases between. Germline values: CDR1 MNHNS, CDR2 SASEGT. The CDR3 totals 13 residues.

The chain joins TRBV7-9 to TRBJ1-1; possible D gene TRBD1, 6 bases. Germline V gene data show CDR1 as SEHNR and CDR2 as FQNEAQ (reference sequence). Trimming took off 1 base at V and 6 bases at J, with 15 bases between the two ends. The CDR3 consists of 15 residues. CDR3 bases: TGTGCCAGCAGCTTAGAAGGCGGGGGGCTCGCTGAAGCTTTCTTT. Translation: CASSLEGGGLAEAFF. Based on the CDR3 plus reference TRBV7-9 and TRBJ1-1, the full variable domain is DTGVSQNPRHKITKRGQNVTFRCDPISEHNRLYWYRQTLGQGPEFLTYFQNEAQLEKSRLLSDRFSAERPKGSFSTLEIQRTEQGDSAMYLCASSLEGGGLAEAFFGQGTRLTVV.

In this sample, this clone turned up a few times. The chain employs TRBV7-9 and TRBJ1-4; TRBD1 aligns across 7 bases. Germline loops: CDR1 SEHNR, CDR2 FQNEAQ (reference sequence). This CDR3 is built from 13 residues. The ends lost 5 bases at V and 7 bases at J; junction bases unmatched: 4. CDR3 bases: TGTGCCAGCAGCCAGTCAGGGGGTGAAAAACTGTTTTTT. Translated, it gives CASSQSGGEKLFF.

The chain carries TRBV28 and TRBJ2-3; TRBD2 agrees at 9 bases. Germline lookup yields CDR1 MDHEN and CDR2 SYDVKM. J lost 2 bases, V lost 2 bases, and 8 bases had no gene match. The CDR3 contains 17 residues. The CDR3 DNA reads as TGTGCCAGCAGTTTACTTCGAGCGGGGGGCGTCACAGATACGCAGTATTTT. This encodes CASSLLRAGGVTDTQYF.

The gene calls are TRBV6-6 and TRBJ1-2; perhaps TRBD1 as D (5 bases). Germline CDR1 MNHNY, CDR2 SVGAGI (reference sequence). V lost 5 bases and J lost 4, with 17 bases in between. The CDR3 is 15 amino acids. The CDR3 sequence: CASSPSRERGYGYTF. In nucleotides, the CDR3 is TGTGCCAGCAGTCCATCACGGGAGAGGGGCTATGGCTACACCTTC.

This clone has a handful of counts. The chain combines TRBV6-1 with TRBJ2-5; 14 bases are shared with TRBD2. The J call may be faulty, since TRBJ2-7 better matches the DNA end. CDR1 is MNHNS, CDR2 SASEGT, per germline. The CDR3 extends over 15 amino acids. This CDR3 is CASSGTSGSSYEQYF. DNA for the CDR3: TGTGCCAGCAGCGGGACTAGCGGGAGTTCCTACGAGCAGTACTTC.

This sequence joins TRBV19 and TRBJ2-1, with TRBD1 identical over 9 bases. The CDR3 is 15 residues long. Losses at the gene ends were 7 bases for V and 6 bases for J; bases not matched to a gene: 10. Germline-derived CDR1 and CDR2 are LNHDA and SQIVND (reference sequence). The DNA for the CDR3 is TGTGCCAGTAACCCGGGACAGGGCTCCCTCAATGAGCAGTTCTTC. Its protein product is CASNPGQGSLNEQFF.

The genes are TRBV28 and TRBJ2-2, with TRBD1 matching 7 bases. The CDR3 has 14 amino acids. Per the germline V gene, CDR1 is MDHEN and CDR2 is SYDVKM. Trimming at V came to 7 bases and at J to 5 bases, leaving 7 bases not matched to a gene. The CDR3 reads CASNGDRATGELFF. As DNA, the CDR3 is TGTGCCAGCAACGGAGACAGGGCAACCGGGGAGCTGTTTTTT.

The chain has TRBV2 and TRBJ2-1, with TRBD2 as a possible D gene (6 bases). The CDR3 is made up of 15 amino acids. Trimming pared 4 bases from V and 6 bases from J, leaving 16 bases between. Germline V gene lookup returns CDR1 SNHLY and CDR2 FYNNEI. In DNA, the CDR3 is TGTGCCAGCAGTGGGACCGGGGGATCCCCCAATGAGCAGTTCTTC. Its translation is CASSGTGGSPNEQFF. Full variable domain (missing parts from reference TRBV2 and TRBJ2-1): EPEVTQTPSHQVTQMGQEVILRCVPISNHLYFYWYRQILGQKVEFLVSFYNNEISEKSEIFDDQFSVERPDGSNFTLKIRSTKLEDSAMYFCASSGTGGSPNEQFFGPGTRLTVL.

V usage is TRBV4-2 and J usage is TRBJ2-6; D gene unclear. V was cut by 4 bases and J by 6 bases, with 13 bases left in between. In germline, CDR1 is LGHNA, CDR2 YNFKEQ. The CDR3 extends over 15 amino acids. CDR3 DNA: TGTGCCAGCAGCCGTGATCTATCCCAGGCCAACGTCCTGACTTTC. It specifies CASSRDLSQANVLTF.

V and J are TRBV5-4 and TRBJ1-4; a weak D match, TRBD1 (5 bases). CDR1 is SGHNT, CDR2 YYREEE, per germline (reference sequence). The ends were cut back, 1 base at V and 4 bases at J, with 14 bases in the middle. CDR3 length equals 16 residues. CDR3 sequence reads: CASSLKGLWGNEKLFF. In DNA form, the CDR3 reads TGTGCCAGCAGCTTGAAGGGACTTTGGGGTAATGAAAAACTGTTTTTT.

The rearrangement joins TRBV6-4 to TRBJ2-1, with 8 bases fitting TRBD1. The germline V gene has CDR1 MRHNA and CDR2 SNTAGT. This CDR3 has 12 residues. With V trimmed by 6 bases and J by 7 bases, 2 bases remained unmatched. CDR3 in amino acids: CASRGQANEQFF. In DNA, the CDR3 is TGTGCCAGCAGGGGACAGGCAAATGAGCAGTTCTTC.

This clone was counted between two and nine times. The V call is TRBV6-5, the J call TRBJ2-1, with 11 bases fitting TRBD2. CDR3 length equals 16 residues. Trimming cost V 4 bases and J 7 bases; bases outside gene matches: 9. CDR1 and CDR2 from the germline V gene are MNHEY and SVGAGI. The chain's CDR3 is CASSLNSGGAWNEQFF. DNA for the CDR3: TGTGCCAGCAGTTTAAATAGCGGGGGGGCCTGGAATGAGCAGTTCTTC.